This TCR beta chain comes out of a study of blood T cell repertoires in COVID-19. Study-wide background: Material from acute and convalescent COVID-19 was sourced from the United States, Italy and Spain. In each case, the material was cDNA or gDNA derived from T cells, B-cell-depleted T cells, or PBMCs.

In the original workflow: Counts of nucleated cells, estimated from reference gene primer amplification, were obtained. Only in-frame clones appear in the TCRdb table, and some are missing; sequencing was by immunoSEQ multiplex PCR. The D gene and trimming were derived from the DNA, and the V and J assignments and clone size from that table. The data show 200,000 to 250,000 clones, about 80% seen once. Germline CDR1 reads MGHRA; CDR2 reads YSYEKL. The V gene end was trimmed by 3 bases and the J gene end by 4 bases; junction bases not matched to a gene: 7. The CDR3 spans 16 residues. The chain uses TRBV4-1 and TRBJ2-3; 10 nucleotides line up with TRBD2. Sequenced input: peripheral blood. The receptor's source is a woman younger than 45 who had recovered from COVID-19. The CDR3 DNA reads TGCGCCAGCAGCCAGGAACTAGCGGGAACGCCAGATACGCAGTATTTT. Translated, it gives CASSQELAGTPDTQYF.